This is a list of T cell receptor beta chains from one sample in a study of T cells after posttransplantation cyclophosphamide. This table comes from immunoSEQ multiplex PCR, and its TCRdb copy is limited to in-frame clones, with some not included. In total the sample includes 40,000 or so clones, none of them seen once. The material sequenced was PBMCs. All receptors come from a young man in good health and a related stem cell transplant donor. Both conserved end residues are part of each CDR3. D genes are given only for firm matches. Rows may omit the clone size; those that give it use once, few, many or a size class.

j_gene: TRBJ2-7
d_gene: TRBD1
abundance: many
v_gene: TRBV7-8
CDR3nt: TGTGCCAGCAGCTCCAGACAAACAGGGGCCGAGCAGTACTTC
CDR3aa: CASSSRQTGAEQYF

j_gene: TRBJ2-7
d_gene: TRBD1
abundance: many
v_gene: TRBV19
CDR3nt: TGTGCCAGTAGTTTGGACAGGGAAAGATACTACGAGCAGTACTTC
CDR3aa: CASSLDRERYYEQYF

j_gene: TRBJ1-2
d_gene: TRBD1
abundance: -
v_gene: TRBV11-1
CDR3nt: TGTGCCAGCAGCTCGACAGGGTGGACCTATGGCTACACCTTC
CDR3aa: CASSSTGWTYGYTF

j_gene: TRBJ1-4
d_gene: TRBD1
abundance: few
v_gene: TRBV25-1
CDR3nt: TGTGCCAGCAGTGCTCGGGGACAGGAGAATGAAAAACTGTTTTTT
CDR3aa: CASSARGQENEKLFF

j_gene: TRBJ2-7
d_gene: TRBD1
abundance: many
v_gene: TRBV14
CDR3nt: TGTGCCAGCAGCCAAGGGACAGGGGTCTACGAGCAGTACTTC
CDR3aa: CASSQGTGVYEQYF

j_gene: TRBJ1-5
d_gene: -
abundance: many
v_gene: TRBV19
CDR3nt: TGTGCCAGTGGACTGGGTAGGGTAAACCAGCCCCAGCATTTT
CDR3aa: CASGLGRVNQPQHF

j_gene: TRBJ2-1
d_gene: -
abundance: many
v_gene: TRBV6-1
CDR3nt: TGTGCCAGCACCGTCCAGGGTTCCTACAATGAGCAGTTCTTC
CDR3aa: CASTVQGSYNEQFF

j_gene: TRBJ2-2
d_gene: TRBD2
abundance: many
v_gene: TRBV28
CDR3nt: TGTGCCAGCAGTTCCGTCCGCGGGGGGAACACCGGGGAGCTGTTTTTT
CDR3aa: CASSSVRGGNTGELFF

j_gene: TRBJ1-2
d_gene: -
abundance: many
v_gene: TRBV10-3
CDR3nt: TGTGCCATCAGTGATTCTCTAGGCTTACGTGGCTACACCTTC
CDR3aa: CAISDSLGLRGYTF

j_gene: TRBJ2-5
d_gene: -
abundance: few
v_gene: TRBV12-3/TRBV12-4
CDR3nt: TGTGCCAGCAGCCGTCTGGAGACCCAGTACTTC
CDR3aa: CASSRLETQYF

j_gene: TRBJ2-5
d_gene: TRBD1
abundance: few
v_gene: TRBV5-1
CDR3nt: TGCGCCAGCAGCGCAGACTTGGGACAGTTAGAGACCCAGTACTTC
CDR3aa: CASSADLGQLETQYF

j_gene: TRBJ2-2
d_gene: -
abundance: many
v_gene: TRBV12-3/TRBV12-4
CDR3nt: TGTGCCAGCAGGCCTATACAGGTTTCCGGGGAGCTGTTTTTT
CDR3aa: CASRPIQVSGELFF

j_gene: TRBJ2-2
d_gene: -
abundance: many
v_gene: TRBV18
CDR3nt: TGTGCCAGCTCACCAAGGACAGCGAACACCGGGGAGCTGTTTTTT
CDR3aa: CASSPRTANTGELFF

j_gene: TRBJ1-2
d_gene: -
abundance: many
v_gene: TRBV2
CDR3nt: TGTGCCAGCAGTGTAGGGGTTAACTATGGCTACACCTTC
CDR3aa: CASSVGVNYGYTF

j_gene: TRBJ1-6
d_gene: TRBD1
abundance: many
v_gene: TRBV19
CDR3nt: TGTGCCAGTGCCGTCTTGGGACAGGGGGATTCACCCCTCCACTTT
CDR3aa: CASAVLGQGDSPLHF

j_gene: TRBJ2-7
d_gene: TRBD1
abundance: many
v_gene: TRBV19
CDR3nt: TGTGCCAGTAAAGGGGACAGGTTTCAGAACGAGCAGTACTTC
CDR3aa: CASKGDRFQNEQYF

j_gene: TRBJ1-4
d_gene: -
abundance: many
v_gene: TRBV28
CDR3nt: TGTGCCAGCAGTTTTCGGGGGGCGCGTGGAAGGGAAAAACTGTTTTTT
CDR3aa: CASSFRGARGREKLFF

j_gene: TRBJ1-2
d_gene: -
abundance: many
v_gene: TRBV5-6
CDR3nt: TGTGCCAGCAGCTTGGGGGGACAAACAGCTAACTATGGCTACACCTTC
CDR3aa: CASSLGGQTANYGYTF

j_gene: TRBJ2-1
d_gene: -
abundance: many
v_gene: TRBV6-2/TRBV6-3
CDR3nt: TGTGCCAGCAGTTTACTTTTTTCGCAGGGAAGTAATGAGCAGTTCTTC
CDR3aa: CASSLLFSQGSNEQFF

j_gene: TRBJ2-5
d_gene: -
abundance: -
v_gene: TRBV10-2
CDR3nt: TGCGCCAGCAGTGGAGGAGAGACCCAGTACTTC
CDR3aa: CASSGGETQYF

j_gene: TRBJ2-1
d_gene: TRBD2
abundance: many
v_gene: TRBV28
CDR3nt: TGTGCCAGCAGTGCTCCTAGCGGGGGGGCTAATGAGCAGTTCTTC
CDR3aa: CASSAPSGGANEQFF

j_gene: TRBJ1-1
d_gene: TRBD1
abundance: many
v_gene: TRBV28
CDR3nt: TGTGCCAGCACCCTAGGGGGCAGTAGCACGGCAGCTTTCTTT
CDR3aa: CASTLGGSSTAAFF

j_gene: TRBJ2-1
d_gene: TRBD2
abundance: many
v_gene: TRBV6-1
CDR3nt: TGTGCCAGCACCACCCGCGGGGAGCGGGGTAATGAGCAGTTCTTC
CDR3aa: CASTTRGERGNEQFF

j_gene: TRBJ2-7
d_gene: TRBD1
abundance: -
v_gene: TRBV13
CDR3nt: TGTGCCAGCAGCCGCCGGGACAGGGAGGCCTACGAGCAGTACTTC
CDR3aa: CASSRRDREAYEQYF